This T cell receptor (beta chain) derives from a study of identical twins. This CDR3 spans 13 amino acids. CDR1 is SGHRS and CDR2 is YFSETQ in the germline V gene. V lost 4 bases, J lost 3 bases, and 10 bases lay in between. Study findings and constraints: Cross-sectional statistical analysis was relied on for the conclusions, without the same donors being followed. A partial confounding effect on zero-insertion analyses could come from invariant MAIT and iNKT cells.

Via MiXCR, TCRdb re-called the 5' RACE reads, giving one row per CDR3 protein. The sample shows more than 600,000 distinct CDR3 sequences, 18% of them seen only once. This clonotype was seen only a few times. Its antigen is not identified. These data were also filed under a second study, of T cells expressing NK-cell markers.

This TCR was sampled from a woman under 30 in good health. The genes are TRBV5-1 and TRBJ1-1; D may be TRBD1 (5 bases). The material sequenced was PBMCs. The CDR3: CASSRDGHTEAFF. The CDR3 region has the DNA TGCGCCAGCAGCCGGGACGGGCACACTGAAGCTTTCTTT. Drawing the rest from reference TRBV5-1 and TRBJ1-1, the complete variable domain is KAGVTQTPRYLIKTRGQQVTLSCSPISGHRSVSWYQQTPGQGLQFLFEYFSETQRNKGNFPGRFSGRQFSNSRSEMNVSTLELGDSALYLCASSRDGHTEAFFGQGTRLTVV.